A single sample gave rise to the 24 T cell receptor beta chains below, sequenced in a study of blood T cells in healthy people across ages. It was with a sample-barcoded 5' primer and a J-beta primer mix that a second PCR of roughly 7 to 12 cycles was run. One entry per CDR3 protein, called by TCRdb with MiXCR from the 5' RACE reads. This repertoire shows more than 650,000 distinct CDR3 sequences, roughly 24% found once; its top ten account for around 3%. The same data also went into a second study, on T cells of mothers and their children.

Sequences were obtained from blood. The receptors stem from a boy aged 10-17 years in good health.

The table lists this clonotype with many counts. The V call is TRBV13, the J call TRBJ2-2, with 8 bases fitting TRBD1. This CDR3 is 15 amino acids long. V lost 5 bases and J lost 3; bases outside the gene matches: 5. In germline, CDR1 is PRHDT, CDR2 FYEKMQ (reference sequence). CDR3 residues: CASSAGQGDTGELFF. The DNA for the CDR3 is TGTGCCAGCAGCGCAGGACAGGGTGACACCGGGGAGCTGTTTTTT.

This clonotype was seen only a few times. The V and J genes are TRBV28 and TRBJ1-6, with a tentative D call TRBD1 (5 bases). In germline, CDR1 is MDHEN, CDR2 SYDVKM. Trimming took off 7 bases at V and 5 bases at J, with 12 bases between the two ends. This CDR3 comprises 14 residues. The CDR3 spells CASTPRVNNSPLHF. Here the CDR3 DNA reads TGTGCCAGCACCCCCAGGGTAAATAATTCACCCCTCCACTTT.

The chain employs TRBV29-1 and TRBJ1-4; 8 bases align to TRBD1. This CDR3 is built from 16 residues. The germline gives CDR1 SQVTM, CDR2 ANQGSEA. J lost 1 base, V lost 7 bases, and 11 bases had no gene match. The CDR3 is CSANKGQARTNEKLFF. The CDR3 DNA reads as TGCAGCGCCAACAAGGGACAGGCAAGAACTAATGAAAAACTGTTTTTT.

CDR3 nucleotides: TGTGCCAGCAGTCACCCCGGGACAGTCAACTATGGCTACACCTTC. It yields the protein CASSHPGTVNYGYTF. The chain uses TRBV12-3 or TRBV12-4 and TRBJ1-2; TRBD1 agrees at 7 bases. This CDR3 is 15 amino acids long. After removal of 5 bases from V and 2 bases from J, the junction contained 8 bases not matched to a gene.

This clonotype has only a few counts. The V and J genes are TRBV3-1 and TRBJ2-4, with D tentatively TRBD1 (7 bases). Germline V CDR1 and CDR2: LGHDT, YNNKEL (reference sequence). The ends were cut back, 4 bases at V and 6 bases at J, with 16 bases in the middle. The CDR3 totals 15 residues. In DNA, the CDR3 is TGTGCCAGCAGCCCCGGGACAGAGGGGGGAAACATTCAGTACTTC. This codes for CASSPGTEGGNIQYF.

This chain connects TRBV2 to TRBJ2-5; TRBD2 might be the D (5 bases). The CDR3 consists of 13 residues. CDR1 and CDR2 from the germline V gene are SNHLY and FYNNEI. The ends were cut back, 1 base at V and 5 bases at J, with 8 bases in the middle. The CDR3 here is CASSEGTWETQYF. The CDR3 coding sequence is TGTGCCAGCAGTGAAGGGACTTGGGAGACCCAGTACTTC.

V gene TRBV6-2 or TRBV6-3 combines with J gene TRBJ1-2; D possibly corresponds to TRBD1 (5 bases). Germline CDR1 is MNHEY and CDR2 is SVGEGT. V was cut by 6 bases and J by 0 bases, with 11 bases left in between. The CDR3 is 14 amino acids. As DNA, the CDR3 is TGTGCCAGCAGCCTCAGGGCACCTAACTATGGCTACACCTTC. Encoded protein: CASSLRAPNYGYTF.

V and J are TRBV9 and TRBJ1-6; D gene unclear. Trimming stripped 0 bases from V and 7 bases from J, with 8 bases between. The CDR3 totals 14 residues. Germline loops: CDR1 SGDLS, CDR2 YYNGEE. The CDR3 region has the DNA TGTGCCAGCAGCGTAGAAGGCACAAATTCACCCCTCCACTTT. Amino acids: CASSVEGTNSPLHF.

Comment on this clonotype: One junction end does not reproduce the germline sequence, and a read error may be involved. The chain has TRBV28 and TRBJ2-5; D remains unclear. The V gene's germline CDR1 is MDHEN and CDR2 SYDVKM. The CDR3 extends over 14 amino acids. CDR3 loop: CASSPPDGQEAQYF. The CDR3 coding sequence is TGTGCCAGCAGTCCCCCCGACGGGCAAGAGGCCCAGTACTTC.

The chain is built from TRBV5-1 and TRBJ2-7; D is undetermined. CDR1 and CDR2 (germline): SGHRS, YFSETQ. This CDR3 has 14 residues. The V and J ends lost 1 base and 1 base respectively, with 9 bases between them. CDR3 bases: TGCGCCAGCAGCTTGAATTACGAATCCTACGAGCAGTACTTC. It codes for CASSLNYESYEQYF.

CDR3 region: CAIRKQGLGTEAFF. Here the CDR3 DNA reads TGTGCCATCAGAAAACAGGGGTTGGGCACTGAAGCTTTCTTT. The V call is TRBV10-3, the J call TRBJ1-1, with 7 bases identical to TRBD1. CDR3 length: 14 residues. V lost 6 bases and J lost 4; bases outside the gene matches: 8. The germline V gene has CDR1 ENHRY and CDR2 SYGVKD.

This chain links TRBV7-3 with TRBJ1-1; D might be TRBD1 (6 bases). Germline assignment: CDR1 SGHTA and CDR2 FQGTGA. V gave up 5 bases and J gave up 1 base, with 17 bases separating them. The CDR3 extends over 16 amino acids. CDR3 in amino acids: CASSPRGGLGNTEAFF. DNA of the CDR3: TGTGCCAGCAGCCCGAGAGGGGGTCTTGGGAACACTGAAGCTTTCTTT.

The rearrangement links TRBV25-1 to TRBJ2-3; 11 positions agree with TRBD1. The CDR3 runs 16 residues. V dropped 2 bases and J dropped 5; count of bases not matched to a gene: 6. Looked up from germline, CDR1 is MGHDK and CDR2 is SYGVNS. CDR3 nucleotide sequence: TGTGCCAGCAGTGAAAAGTGGACAGGGGGCAAAGATACGCAGTATTTT. As protein: CASSEKWTGGKDTQYF.

This clonotype was seen more than once but under ten times. V usage is TRBV2 and J usage is TRBJ2-6; D possibly corresponds to TRBD1 (5 bases). CDR1 and CDR2 (germline): SNHLY, FYNNEI. V shed 7 bases and J shed 0 bases, with 13 bases lying between them. The CDR3 has 16 residues. This CDR3 is CASTPGPSSGANVLTF. The DNA for the CDR3 is TGTGCCAGCACCCCAGGGCCGAGCTCTGGGGCCAACGTCCTGACTTTC.

The gene calls are TRBV29-1 and TRBJ2-5, with D hard to call. The end of the DNA aligns better with TRBJ2-7, so the J call may be wrong. The CDR3 has 13 residues. Germline V gives CDR1 SQVTM, CDR2 ANQGSEA. As DNA, the CDR3 is TGCAGCGTTGAGGACGGTAGCTCCTACGAGCAGTACTTC. Translation gives CSVEDGSSYEQYF.

This clonotype was picked up a small number of times. V and J are TRBV5-4 and TRBJ2-5; 12 bases are a match to TRBD2. Germline-derived CDR1 and CDR2 are SGHNT and YYREEE (reference sequence). Trimming removed 4 bases from V and 4 bases from J; junction bases left unmatched: 8. The CDR3 loop spans 16 amino acids. In DNA, the CDR3 is TGTGCCAGCAGCACCGGACTAGCGGGGAAAGGAGAGACCCAGTACTTC. Its translation: CASSTGLAGKGETQYF.

This chain links TRBV5-5 with TRBJ1-2; D gene ambiguous. Trimming shortened V by 4 bases and J by 8 bases, and 15 bases separated the two germline ends. Germline CDR1 SGHKS, CDR2 YYEKEE (reference sequence). The CDR3 loop spans 13 amino acids. CDR3 loop: CASSPDAAWGYTF. In DNA form, the CDR3 reads TGTGCCAGCAGCCCCGACGCCGCGTGGGGCTACACCTTC.

The rearrangement links TRBV24-1 to TRBJ2-7; D unresolved. V was shortened by 4 bases and J by 5 bases, with 11 bases between the two germline ends. The CDR3 covers 13 residues. Germline CDR1 is KGHDR and CDR2 is SFDVKD. The CDR3 sequence is CATSDRTANEQYF. The CDR3 DNA sequence: TGTGCCACCAGTGACCGGACCGCCAACGAGCAGTACTTC.

The chain joins TRBV5-1 to TRBJ2-5; TRBD1 matches at 9 bases. The J call may be incorrect, as the DNA end agrees better with TRBJ2-1. There are 18 residues in the CDR3. CDR1 SGHRS and CDR2 YFSETQ come from the germline V gene. The CDR3: CASSSDRGFPYDYNEQFF. As DNA, the CDR3 is TGCGCCAGCAGCTCGGACAGGGGCTTCCCCTACGATTACAATGAGCAGTTCTTC.

This clonotype occurred a few times. This rearrangement joins TRBV20-1 to TRBJ1-1; a weak D match, TRBD1 (5 bases). The germline CDR1 and CDR2 sequences are DFQATT and SNEGSKA (reference sequence). This CDR3 has 15 residues. Trimming pared 0 bases from V and 3 bases from J, leaving 14 bases between. The DNA for the CDR3 is TGCAGTGCTAGAGATAATGCAGGGCACTACACTGAAGCTTTCTTT. As protein: CSARDNAGHYTEAFF.

The rearrangement uses TRBV5-1 and TRBJ2-5; the D gene is possibly TRBD1 (6 bases). The V gene lost 4 bases and the J gene lost 3 bases, with 13 bases spanning the gap. CDR3 length: 14 residues. In germline, CDR1 is SGHRS, CDR2 YFSETQ. CDR3 sequence: CASSRKAGEETQYF. The DNA of the CDR3 is TGCGCCAGCAGCAGGAAGGCAGGGGAAGAGACCCAGTACTTC. Complete variable domain (other parts from reference TRBV5-1 and TRBJ2-5): KAGVTQTPRYLIKTRGQQVTLSCSPISGHRSVSWYQQTPGQGLQFLFEYFSETQRNKGNFPGRFSGRQFSNSRSEMNVSTLELGDSALYLCASSRKAGEETQYFGPGTRLLVL.

V gene TRBV6-6 combines with J gene TRBJ2-5; perhaps D is TRBD1 or TRBD2 (7 bases each). The J call may be mistaken, given a closer DNA end match to TRBJ2-1. This CDR3 has 14 residues. Per the germline V gene, CDR1 is MNHNY and CDR2 is SVGAGI (reference sequence). The CDR3 DNA reads TGTGCCAGCAGCTCGGGAGGACAGGTCGTAGGGCAGTTCTTC. It yields the protein CASSSGGQVVGQFF.

This clonotype was seen only a few times. J is TRBJ2-1 and V is TRBV3-1, with D possibly being TRBD2 (5 bases). The better agreement between TRBJ2-7 and the DNA end casts doubt on the J call. The CDR3 is made up of 14 amino acids. Germline CDR1 reads LGHDT; CDR2 reads YNNKEL (reference sequence). The CDR3 reads CASSHERSSYEQYF. The CDR3 nucleotides read TGTGCCAGCAGCCACGAGCGGAGCTCCTACGAGCAGTACTTC.

This clonotype was seen a handful of times. The V call is TRBV5-1, the J call TRBJ2-5; D is possibly TRBD1 (6 bases). CDR1 is SGHRS, CDR2 YFSETQ, per germline. V was clipped by 0 bases and J by 5 bases, with 14 bases between them. CDR3 length: 15 residues. The CDR3: CASSLELGGTETQYF. In DNA, the CDR3 is TGCGCCAGCAGCTTGGAGCTAGGGGGAACGGAGACCCAGTACTTC. Using reference TRBV5-1 and TRBJ2-5 for the parts outside the CDR3, the full variable domain is KAGVTQTPRYLIKTRGQQVTLSCSPISGHRSVSWYQQTPGQGLQFLFEYFSETQRNKGNFPGRFSGRQFSNSRSEMNVSTLELGDSALYLCASSLELGGTETQYFGPGTRLLVL.